The present entry profiles one TCR beta chain with its context. Since a much larger clone is just one base distant, this may be a read error. This specimen comes from a study of tumor-infiltrating lymphocytes in primary liver carcinoma. Starting material for RNA and DNA co-extraction consisted of about 17-34 mg of unsorted bulk tissue. Trimming left V 5 bases short and J 11 bases short, with 19 bases between. The CDR3 has 14 amino acids. Germline CDR1 SEHNR, CDR2 FQNEAQ (reference sequence). The researchers produced TCR beta cDNA from about 510 ng total RNA with a constant-region primer. ARM-PCR, slightly modified, supplied the TCR beta libraries through three nested multiplex PCR rounds. Investigators reported that the first two PCR rounds, at roughly 11 cycles each, used TRBV1-TRBV30 forward primers with a C-beta reverse primer. Each CDR3 protein is one row after TCRdb ran MiXCR on the multiplex PCR reads. The table shows fewer than 110,000 distinct CDR3 sequences, with approximately 70% occurring only once.

Sequencing was done on a sample of liver tumor tissue from sampling region 2. The subset is: tumor region T2, inferior pole. This receptor was identified in a woman between 55 and 75 years old with primary liver carcinoma and hepatitis B virus infection. This rearrangement joins TRBV7-9 to TRBJ2-1; possibly TRBD1 for D (6 bases). This CDR3 reads CASSRKQGENKQFF. The CDR3, as DNA: TGTGCCAGCAGCCGCAAACAGGGTGAGAATAAGCAGTTCTTC.